This T cell receptor beta chain was sequenced during a study of T cell responses to AZD1222 COVID-19 vaccine. For the study at large: Pooling was applied to second doses at about 4 or about 12 weeks.

Study-wide results and limits: White British people made up most donors, females outnumbered males, and clonal diversity was possibly underestimated. Unmutated regions of variants are reportedly targeted by nearly half of spike-specific TCRs.

Method: immunoSEQ multiplex PCR; TCRdb's copy keeps in-frame clones and lacks some. The repertoire holds some 130,000 clones, with 80% to 90% as singletons. The CDR3 has 14 amino acids. Trimming took 4 bases from V and 8 from J, leaving 15 bases between them. A note on this clone: Its antigen is as yet unknown.

The source was peripheral blood, collected on day 0 of AZD1222 vaccination. The chain recombines TRBV5-3 with TRBJ1-4; D is undetermined. TRBV5-3 is labeled an ORF, and its function is uncertain. This TCR was recovered from an adult in good health. The CDR3 bases are TGTGCCAGAAGCCCATTAGGCTCTGGGGAAAAACTGTTTTTT. It translates to CARSPLGSGEKLFF.